This TCR beta chain came from a study of long-term antiretroviral therapy in people with HIV. CDR3 length equals 15 residues. Germline CDR1 reads SGHRS; CDR2 reads YFSETQ. V dropped 0 bases and J dropped 0 bases, with 9 bases sitting between them. Per donor, a minimum of one pre-ART and a minimum of two post-ART PBMC samples were available. Researchers report immunoSEQ v3.0 was run at survey level. Some clones are missing from TCRdb's copy, which holds only in-frame ones; the method was immunoSEQ multiplex PCR. The sample includes about 17,000 clones, approximately 93% of them seen just once. The chain carries TRBV5-1 and TRBJ1-1, with D maybe TRBD1 (6 bases). This sample comprised unsorted PBMCs, obtained 0.6 years after starting antiretroviral therapy. This TCR was recovered from a woman between 35 and 50 years old with HIV. CDR3 bases: TGCGCCAGCAGCTTGGCAGGGGTGGTGAACACTGAAGCTTTCTTT. This codes for CASSLAGVVNTEAFF.